This T cell receptor beta chain emerged from a study of tumour-infiltrating T cells in Burkitt lymphoma. Study overall: This cohort included all epidemiological subtypes of Burkitt lymphoma. Repertoire clonality predicted overall and progression-free survival. Points from the study as a whole: Several public clonotypes recurred in numerous Burkitt lymphoma patients.

On this clone itself: Its cognate antigen is unknown.

The method was immunoSEQ multiplex PCR; TCRdb's version includes in-frame clones alone and lacks a portion of them. The repertoire consists of under 5,500 clones, with about 13% occurring once and the leading ten covering around 25%. Germline V CDR1 and CDR2: SGHVS, FQNEAQ. Trimming left V 5 bases short and J 0 bases short, with 0 bases between. The CDR3 is 11 residues long. The receptor's source is a human donor with Burkitt lymphoma. Sequenced sample: tumor tissue. The V and J genes are TRBV7-8 and TRBJ2-3; no clear D. The CDR3, as DNA: TGTGCCAGCAGCAGCACAGATACGCAGTATTTT. It yields the protein CASSSTDTQYF.